This T cell receptor beta chain was identified during a study of Ad26.COV2.S vaccination and SARS-CoV-2 variants. Using immunoSEQ multiplex PCR, the repertoire was profiled, and TCRdb retains in-frame clones only, with some absent. Of 350,000 to 500,000 clones in the sample, 75% to 90% were seen once. The treatment here: around 19 received Ad26.COV2.S at low or high dose, single or two shots; roughly 5 received placebo; per-sample allocation not given. It was on day 63 after the first vaccine or placebo injection that samples were taken. V lost 0 bases, J lost 5 bases, and 4 bases lay in between. Germline CDR1 reads SGHDN; CDR2 reads FVKESK. This CDR3 is built from 12 residues.

This clonotype was sampled from a person aged 18-65 years who received the Ad26.COV2.S COVID-19 vaccine or a placebo. The input for sequencing was peripheral blood, taken in a trial of Ad26.COV2.S vaccine versus placebo. V and J are TRBV14 and TRBJ2-5; D is unclear. The CDR3, as DNA: TGTGCCAGCAGCCAAGACGCGGAGACCCAGTACTTC. It translates to CASSQDAETQYF. Full variable domain (missing parts from reference TRBV14 and TRBJ2-5): EAGVTQFPSHSVIEKGQTVTLRCDPISGHDNLYWYRRVMGKEIKFLLHFVKESKQDESGMPNNRFLAERTGGTYSTLKVQPAELEDSGVYFCASSQDAETQYFGPGTRLLVL.